The sequence of this T cell receptor (beta chain) was determined in a study of technical replicates of blood from a handful of donors. Only in-frame clones appear in the TCRdb table, and some are missing; sequencing was by immunoSEQ multiplex PCR. The sample comprises around 83,000 clones, 85% to 95% of which are singletons, and about 0.27% rests with the top ten. The sequencing sample was made of T cells isolated from PBMCs. The sequence derives from a human donor in good health.

The CDR3 loop reads CASSLGRLAGSEQYF. The CDR3 DNA sequence: TGTGCCAGCAGCCTCGGCCGACTAGCGGGGTCCGAGCAGTACTTC. The chain couples TRBV5-6 to TRBJ2-7; TRBD2 matches 11 bases. Germline loops: CDR1 SGHDT, CDR2 YYEEEE. With 4 bases clipped from V and 6 bases from J, the junction kept 9 bases outside the gene matches. This CDR3 has 15 amino acids.